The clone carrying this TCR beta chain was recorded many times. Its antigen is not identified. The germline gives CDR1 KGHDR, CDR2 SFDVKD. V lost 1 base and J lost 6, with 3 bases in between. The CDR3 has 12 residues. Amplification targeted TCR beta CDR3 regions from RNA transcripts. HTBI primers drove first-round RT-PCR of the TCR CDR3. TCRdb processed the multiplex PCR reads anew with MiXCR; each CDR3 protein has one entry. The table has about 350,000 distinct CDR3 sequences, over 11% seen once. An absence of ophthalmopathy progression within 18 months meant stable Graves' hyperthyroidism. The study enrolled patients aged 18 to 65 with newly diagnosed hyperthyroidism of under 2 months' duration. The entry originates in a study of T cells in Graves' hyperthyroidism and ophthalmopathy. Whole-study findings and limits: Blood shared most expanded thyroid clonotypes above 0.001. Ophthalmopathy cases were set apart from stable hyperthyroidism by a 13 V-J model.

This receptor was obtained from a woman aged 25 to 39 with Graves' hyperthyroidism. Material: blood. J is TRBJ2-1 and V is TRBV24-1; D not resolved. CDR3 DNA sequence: TGTGCCACCAGTGATTTCGGCAATGAGCAGTTCTTC. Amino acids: CATSDFGNEQFF.